This T cell receptor beta chain was captured by sequencing in a study of blood T cell repertoires in COVID-19. Study-level information: T cells, B-cell-depleted T cells, or PBMCs provided the cDNA or gDNA that served as material.

The method was immunoSEQ multiplex PCR; TCRdb's version includes in-frame clones alone and lacks a portion of them. The data show fewer than 250,000 clones, over 80% seen once. J was trimmed by 7 bases and V by 2 bases; bases with no gene match: 5. Germline CDR1 and CDR2: MDHEN and SYDVKM. This CDR3 has 14 amino acids. The sequence derives from a woman aged 30 to 39 with acute COVID-19. J is TRBJ1-2 and V is TRBV28, with TRBD1 identical over 9 bases. The sequenced sample was PBMCs or T cells enriched from blood (not recorded which). The CDR3 sequence is CASSLAAQGAGYTF. The CDR3 DNA is TGTGCCAGCAGTTTAGCGGCACAGGGGGCTGGCTACACCTTC.